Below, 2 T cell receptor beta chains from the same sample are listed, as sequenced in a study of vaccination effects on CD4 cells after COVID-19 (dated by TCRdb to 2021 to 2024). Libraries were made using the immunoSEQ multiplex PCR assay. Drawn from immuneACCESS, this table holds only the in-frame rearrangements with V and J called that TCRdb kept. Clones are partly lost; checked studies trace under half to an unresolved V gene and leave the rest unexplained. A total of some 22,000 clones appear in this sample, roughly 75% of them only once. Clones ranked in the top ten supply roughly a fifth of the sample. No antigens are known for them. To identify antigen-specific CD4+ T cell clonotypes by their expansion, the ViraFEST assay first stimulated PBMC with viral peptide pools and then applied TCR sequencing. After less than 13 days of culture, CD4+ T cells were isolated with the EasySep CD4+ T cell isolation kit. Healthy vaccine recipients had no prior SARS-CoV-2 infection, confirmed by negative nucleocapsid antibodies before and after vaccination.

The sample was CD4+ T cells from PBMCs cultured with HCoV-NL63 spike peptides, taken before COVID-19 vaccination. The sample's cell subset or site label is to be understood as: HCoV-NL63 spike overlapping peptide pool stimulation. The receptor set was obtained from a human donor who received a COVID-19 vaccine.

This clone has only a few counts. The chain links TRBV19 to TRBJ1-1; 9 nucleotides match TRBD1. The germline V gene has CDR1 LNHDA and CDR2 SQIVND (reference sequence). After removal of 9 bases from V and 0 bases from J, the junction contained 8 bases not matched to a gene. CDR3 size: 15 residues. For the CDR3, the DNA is TGTGCCAGCACCGACAGGGGGAATCTGAACACTGAAGCTTTCTTT. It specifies CASTDRGNLNTEAFF.

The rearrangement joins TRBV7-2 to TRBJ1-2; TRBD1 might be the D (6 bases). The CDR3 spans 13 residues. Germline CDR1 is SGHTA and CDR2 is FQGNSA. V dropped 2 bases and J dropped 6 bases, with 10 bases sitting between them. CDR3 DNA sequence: TGTGCCAGCAGCTTAATACAGGGAAATGGCTACACCTTC. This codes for CASSLIQGNGYTF.